The rows below give T cell receptor beta chains drawn from one sample of a study of beta chain features in type 1 diabetes. The protocol was immunoSEQ multiplex PCR, while the TCRdb copy is restricted to in-frame clones and leaves out a portion. The table lists fewer than 500,000 clones, around 13% of them singletons, with around 0.035% in the top ten. What was sequenced was naive CD4+ T cells from blood. All receptors come from a young man in good health. The CDR3 runs from the conserved cysteine through the conserved F or W. The order of the fields is J gene, clone size, D gene, V gene, CDR3 DNA, CDR3 protein. The D gene is left open where the match is weak. Only some rows state a clone size, as once, few, many or a class for expanded clones.

j_gene: TRBJ2-5
abundance: few
d_gene: .
v_gene: TRBV10-3
CDR3nt: TGTGCCATCAGTGCTACAGCATTGGGGGCCCTAAAGACCCAGTACTTC
CDR3aa: CAISATALGALKTQYF

j_gene: TRBJ2-5
abundance: .
d_gene: .
v_gene: TRBV30
CDR3nt: TGTGCCTGGAGTGCCCTCCTGGGGGGCACGGAGACCCAGTACTTC
CDR3aa: CAWSALLGGTETQYF

j_gene: TRBJ1-1
abundance: few
d_gene: .
v_gene: TRBV9
CDR3nt: TGTGCCAGCGGAAAGTGGGAGAACACTGAAGCTTTCTTT
CDR3aa: CASGKWENTEAFF

j_gene: TRBJ1-1
abundance: .
d_gene: .
v_gene: TRBV6-1
CDR3nt: TGTGCCAGCAGCGGCAGGGTAGGGCGGACTGAAGCTTTCTTT
CDR3aa: CASSGRVGRTEAFF

j_gene: TRBJ2-6
abundance: few
d_gene: .
v_gene: TRBV30
CDR3nt: TGTGCCTGGAGTATTTGGCAGGGCGCGGGTGGGGCCAACGTCCTGACTTTC
CDR3aa: CAWSIWQGAGGANVLTF

j_gene: TRBJ2-5
abundance: once
d_gene: .
v_gene: TRBV5-1
CDR3nt: TGCGCCAGCAGCTTTTATGTTTATGGTACGGTACAAGAGACCCAGTACTTC
CDR3aa: CASSFYVYGTVQETQYF

j_gene: TRBJ1-4
abundance: .
d_gene: .
v_gene: TRBV27
CDR3nt: TGTGCCAGCAGTTACGACAGGAAGCTTAATGAAAAACTGTTTTTT
CDR3aa: CASSYDRKLNEKLFF

j_gene: TRBJ2-1
abundance: .
d_gene: .
v_gene: TRBV7-3
CDR3nt: TGTGCCAGCAGCGAAGGCCCTAGCGAACGTAAATTCTTC
CDR3aa: CASSEGPSERKFF

j_gene: TRBJ2-1
abundance: .
d_gene: .
v_gene: TRBV30
CDR3nt: TGTGCCTGGATGGCGGGCACTGAGCAGTTCTTC
CDR3aa: CAWMAGTEQFF

j_gene: TRBJ2-7
abundance: few
d_gene: TRBD2
v_gene: TRBV13
CDR3nt: TGTGCCAGCAGCCTAGAGGAGCGGGGGTCCTACGAGCAGTACTTC
CDR3aa: CASSLEERGSYEQYF

j_gene: TRBJ2-3
abundance: .
d_gene: TRBD1
v_gene: TRBV29-1
CDR3nt: TGCAGCGGAAAGACAGGGGCTAGCACAGATACGCAGTATTTT
CDR3aa: CSGKTGASTDTQYF

j_gene: TRBJ2-5
abundance: few
d_gene: TRBD2
v_gene: TRBV15
CDR3nt: TGTGCCACCAGGGACAGTACTACGGGACTAGCGGCGGAGACCCAGTACTTC
CDR3aa: CATRDSTTGLAAETQYF

j_gene: TRBJ1-3
abundance: .
d_gene: .
v_gene: TRBV5-6
CDR3nt: TGTGCCAGCAGCGGATCTATCGGCAGGGCGAATGGAAACACCATATATTTT
CDR3aa: CASSGSIGRANGNTIYF

j_gene: TRBJ2-5
abundance: .
d_gene: .
v_gene: TRBV6-5
CDR3nt: TGTGCCAGCAGTCCAGATATCCACGAGACCCAGTACTTC
CDR3aa: CASSPDIHETQYF

j_gene: TRBJ2-5
abundance: few
d_gene: TRBD2
v_gene: TRBV9
CDR3nt: TGTGCCAGCAATGCGGGAGCAGGGCAAGAGACCCAGTACTTC
CDR3aa: CASNAGAGQETQYF

j_gene: TRBJ2-1
abundance: few
d_gene: .
v_gene: TRBV6-5
CDR3nt: TGTGCCAGCAGTTACGATGTAATGAGGGAGCAGTTCTTC
CDR3aa: CASSYDVMREQFF

j_gene: TRBJ2-6
abundance: .
d_gene: .
v_gene: TRBV4-1
CDR3nt: TGCGCCAGCAGCCAAAGAGCTTCAGGGGACCCCTCTGGGGCCAACGTCCTGACTTTC
CDR3aa: CASSQRASGDPSGANVLTF

j_gene: TRBJ2-7
abundance: few
d_gene: TRBD2
v_gene: TRBV7-9
CDR3nt: TGTGCCAGCAGCCGGCTCCGGGGGGGGCCCGAGCAGTACTTC
CDR3aa: CASSRLRGGPEQYF

j_gene: TRBJ2-7
abundance: few
d_gene: TRBD2
v_gene: TRBV11-2
CDR3nt: TGTGCCAGCAGTATCCAGAGGACTAGCGGGGGACTCTCGTACGAGCAGTACTTC
CDR3aa: CASSIQRTSGGLSYEQYF

j_gene: TRBJ2-1
abundance: few
d_gene: .
v_gene: TRBV11-2
CDR3nt: TGTGCCAGCAGCTCCATTCCCAAAATACACTACAGGAATGAGCAGTTCTTC
CDR3aa: CASSSIPKIHYRNEQFF

j_gene: TRBJ2-4
abundance: .
d_gene: .
v_gene: TRBV6-5
CDR3nt: TGTGCCAGCAGTTACTCGGGAGGGGGCGCGAACATTCAGTACTTC
CDR3aa: CASSYSGGGANIQYF

j_gene: TRBJ2-7
abundance: few
d_gene: .
v_gene: TRBV4-3
CDR3nt: TGCGCCAGCAGCCAACGGCAGGGTCGCGAGCAGTACTTC
CDR3aa: CASSQRQGREQYF